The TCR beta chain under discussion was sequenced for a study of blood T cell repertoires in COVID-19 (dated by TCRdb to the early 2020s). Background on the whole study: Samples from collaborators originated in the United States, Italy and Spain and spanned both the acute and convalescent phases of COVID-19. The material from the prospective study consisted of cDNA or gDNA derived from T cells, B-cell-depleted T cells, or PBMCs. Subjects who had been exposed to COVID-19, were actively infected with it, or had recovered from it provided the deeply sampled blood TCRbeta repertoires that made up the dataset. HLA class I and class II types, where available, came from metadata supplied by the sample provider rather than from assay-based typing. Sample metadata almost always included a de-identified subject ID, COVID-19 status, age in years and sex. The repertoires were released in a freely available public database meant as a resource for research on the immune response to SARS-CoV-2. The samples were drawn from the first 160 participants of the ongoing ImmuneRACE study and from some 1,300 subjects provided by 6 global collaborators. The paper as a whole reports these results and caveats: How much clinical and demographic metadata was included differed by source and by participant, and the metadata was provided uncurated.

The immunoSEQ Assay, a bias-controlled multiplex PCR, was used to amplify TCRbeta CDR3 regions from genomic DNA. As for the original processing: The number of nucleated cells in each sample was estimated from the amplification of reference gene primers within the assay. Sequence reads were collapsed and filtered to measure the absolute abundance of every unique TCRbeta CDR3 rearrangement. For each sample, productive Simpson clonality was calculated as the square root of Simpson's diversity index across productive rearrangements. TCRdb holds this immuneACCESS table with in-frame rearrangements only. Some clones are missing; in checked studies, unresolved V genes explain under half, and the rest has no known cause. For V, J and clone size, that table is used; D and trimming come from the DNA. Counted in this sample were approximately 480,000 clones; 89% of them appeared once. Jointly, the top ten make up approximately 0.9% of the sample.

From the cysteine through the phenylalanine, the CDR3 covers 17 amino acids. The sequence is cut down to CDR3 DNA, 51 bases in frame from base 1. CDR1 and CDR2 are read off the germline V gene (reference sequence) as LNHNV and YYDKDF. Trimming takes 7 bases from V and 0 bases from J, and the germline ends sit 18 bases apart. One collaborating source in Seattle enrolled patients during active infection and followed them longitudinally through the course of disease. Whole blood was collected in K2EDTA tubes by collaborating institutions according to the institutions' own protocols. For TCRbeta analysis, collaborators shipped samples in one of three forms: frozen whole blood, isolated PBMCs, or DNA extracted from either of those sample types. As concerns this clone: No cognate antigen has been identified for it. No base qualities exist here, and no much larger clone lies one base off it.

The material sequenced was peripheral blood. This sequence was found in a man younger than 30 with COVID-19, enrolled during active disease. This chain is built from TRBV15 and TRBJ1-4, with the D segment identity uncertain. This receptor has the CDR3 CATTKRRVGTTNEKLFF. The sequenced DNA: TGTGCCACCACCAAGAGGAGGGTAGGAACAACTAATGAAAAACTGTTTTTT.